The 4 T cell receptor beta chains below come from one sample, sequenced in a study of shared clonotypes between healthy human individuals. Produced via immunoSEQ multiplex PCR; TCRdb's table is partial and in-frame only. The table includes around 2.1 million clones, more than 90% detected once. The sample consisted of naive CD4+ T cells sorted from blood. The subset denotes: CD45RA+ positively selected. All receptors come from a man aged 18 to 30 in good health.

The chain is built from TRBV2 and TRBJ2-7; D remains unclear. The CDR3 has 12 amino acids. Between the trimmed V and J ends, which lost 8 bases and 3 bases, there was a span of 11 bases. CDR1 and CDR2 (germline): SNHLY, FYNNEI. CDR3 sequence reads: CASAPWVYEQYF. DNA of the CDR3: TGTGCCAGCGCCCCTTGGGTCTACGAGCAGTACTTC.

The V call is TRBV27, the J call TRBJ1-6; TRBD1 agrees at 10 bases. Germline CDR1 and CDR2: MNHEY and SMNVEV (reference sequence). The CDR3 consists of 18 residues. Trimming at V came to 0 bases and at J to 10 bases, leaving 12 bases not matched to a gene. CDR3 region: CASSLSIGRTGGESPLHF. The CDR3 region has the DNA TGTGCCAGCAGTTTATCGATAGGAAGGACAGGGGGAGAATCACCCCTCCACTTT.

The chain employs TRBV29-1 and TRBJ1-2; unclear D gene. This CDR3 contains 14 residues. Germline-derived CDR1 and CDR2 are SQVTM and ANQGSEA. V was shortened by 3 bases and J by 5 bases, with 16 bases between the two germline ends. The CDR3 region has the DNA TGCAGCGTTGACGGCGGGGAGTTGTGGTATGGCTACACCTTC. Amino acid sequence: CSVDGGELWYGYTF.

As concerns this clone: In the same sample, other DNA sequences code for this CDR3. The chain combines TRBV5-4 with TRBJ2-7; 12 nucleotides match TRBD2. With V trimmed by 3 bases and J by 2 bases, 3 bases remained unmatched. This CDR3 comprises 15 residues. The V gene's germline CDR1 is SGHNT and CDR2 YYREEE (reference sequence). The DNA of the CDR3 is TGTGCCAGCAGCTCCCTAGCGGGAGGGACCTACGAGCAGTACTTC. This codes for CASSSLAGGTYEQYF.